This record looks at one T cell receptor beta chain sequence and its context. The specificity of this receptor is unknown. Base qualities were left out, and no much larger clone turns up one base away. From the cysteine up to the phenylalanine, the CDR3 has a length of 12 residues. Only the CDR3 DNA is retained, 36 bases long and in frame from the first base. The junction carries 7 bases between V and J, which are trimmed by 3 bases and 5 bases respectively. This sample was included in a study of human T cells and chemical hapten exposure (dated by TCRdb to the early 2020s). Turning to the overall study: For sensitization, 2% DPC in acetone was applied to a 2 cm by 2 cm area of upper inner arm skin. Patch testing was done on the upper back using Finn chambers containing 0.01% DPC, and results were scored after 6 days according to International Contact Dermatitis Research Group standards. Most of the patients in the cohort were female, and the cohort covered alopecia areata with under or over 50% scalp involvement, alopecia totalis and alopecia universalis. Weekly therapeutic DPC doses were additionally applied to the scalp of patients throughout the roughly 22-week study period. Under 30 alopecia patients gave blood for TCR sequencing at one to four time points (pre-sensitization, 2, 6 and 24 weeks). Libraries were pooled for sequencing, and per-sample TCR yields varied mainly because of small differences in library volumes within the pool. Patient blood was sampled pre-sensitization (week 0) and at 2, 6 and about 24 weeks after DPC sensitization. Peripheral blood TCR repertoire changes were tracked in vivo in alopecia patients during primary and secondary sensitization to the hapten diphenylcyclopropenone (DPC).

What the time point label conveys for this sample: patch test 1, 2 weeks after DPC sensitization. The treatment or condition tag for this specimen amounts to: therapeutic diphenylcyclopropenone sensitization with weekly scalp DPC. At every patch-test visit, the blood draw took place before the patch test was put on. Patients were eligible if aged 18 to 70, diagnosed with alopecia and judged suitable for DPC therapy, and pregnant patients were excluded. Total RNA was isolated from unfractionated whole blood collected in Tempus Blood RNA tubes. The library relied on RACE. For sequencing, a NextSeq 500 was employed. Library preparation attached unique molecular identifiers to individual cDNA molecules for quantitative, reproducible TCR counting. Each blood RNA sample was used to sequence both TCR alpha and TCR beta chains. The original pipeline was this. Samples had a median of roughly 99,000 TCRs, with a range from roughly 20,000 to 700,000. The Decombinator software suite was used to annotate V, J and CDR3 in the TCR reads. For PS versus PT1 abundance plots, all samples were subsampled to the same number of TCRs (28,000). Expanded TCRs were defined as absent before sensitization and observed at least eight times at the 2-week time point. TCRdb passed the public sequencing reads through fastp at Q25 and MiXCR, retaining productive beta sequences. Rows merge per CDR3 protein into single entries with the most common DNA and genes. TCRdb assigned the V and J calls; the authors' analysis was not used. This sample has 350,000 or so distinct CDR3 sequences in its table, and around 7% of those were observed once. The ten biggest clones cover 7.5% to 8.5% of the sample.

The paper's findings and limits, for the study overall: The number of PT1 expanded TCRs positively correlated with patch test score, significant at thresholds 8, 16 and 32 but not 4. Expanded TCRs formed significantly more large CDR3 similarity clusters than pre-sensitization or healthy control sets, consistent with antigen-driven responses. Because every patient had alopecia, a presumed autoimmune disease, the patients' immune response might differ from that of healthy individuals. DPC sensitization did not change how many TCRs were above 1 in 1000 frequency, and no evidence was found of alterations in global repertoire structure. Repeated subsampling changed both the strength of the expansion versus patch-test correlation and the threshold at which that correlation became significant.

This TCR was recovered from a woman aged 18-29 years with alopecia areata. Some clones in this sample may be carry-over from other donors' samples. Sequencing was performed on whole blood, taken in connection with sensitization to the hapten diphenylcyclopropenone (DPC). The chain joins TRBV12-3 or TRBV12-4 to TRBJ1-1; the D gene lacks a confident call. CDR3 reads: CASSFGVTEAFF. The DNA is TGTGCCAGCAGTTTTGGGGTTACTGAAGCTTTCTTT.